The present T cell receptor (beta chain) was sequenced within a study of blood T cells in healthy people across ages. Turning to this clonotype: Its matching antigen is unknown.

This CDR3 comprises 13 residues. V gave up 1 base and J gave up 7 bases, with 10 bases separating them. Germline-derived CDR1 and CDR2 are SGHKS and YYEKEE (reference sequence). Regarding the study as a whole: Roughly linear declines in TCR beta diversity per million T cells occurred with age. Both naive CD4+ cell counts and diversity were greater in long-lived donors than in aged donors. No one knew whether donors had CMV, which possibly confounded expanded clonotype changes. Investigators viewed diversity estimates from one million T cells as underestimates, the study reported.

A second PCR of 7 to 11 cycles used a sample-barcoded 5' primer and a J-beta primer mix. In TCRdb, the 5' RACE reads were re-called with MiXCR into one record per CDR3 protein. The sample has about 1.8 million distinct CDR3 sequences, 49% seen once. The chain combines TRBV5-5 with TRBJ2-3, with a tentative D call TRBD1 (5 bases). The TCR originated in a woman aged 40 to 50 in good health. Sequencing used blood. The CDR3 region is CASSLKGFYTQYF. The CDR3 DNA sequence: TGTGCCAGCAGCTTGAAGGGGTTTTATACGCAGTATTTT.